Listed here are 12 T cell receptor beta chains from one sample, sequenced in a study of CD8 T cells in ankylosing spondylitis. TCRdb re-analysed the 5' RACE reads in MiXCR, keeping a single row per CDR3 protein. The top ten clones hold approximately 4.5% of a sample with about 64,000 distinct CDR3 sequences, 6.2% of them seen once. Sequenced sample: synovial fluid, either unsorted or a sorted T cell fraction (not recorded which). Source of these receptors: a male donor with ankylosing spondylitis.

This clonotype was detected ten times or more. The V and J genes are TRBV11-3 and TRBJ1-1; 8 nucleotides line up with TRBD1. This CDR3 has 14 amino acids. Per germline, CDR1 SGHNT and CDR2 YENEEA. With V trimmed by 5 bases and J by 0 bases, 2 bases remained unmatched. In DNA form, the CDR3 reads TGTGCCAGCAGCCCGGGACAGGTGAACACTGAAGCTTTCTTT. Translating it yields CASSPGQVNTEAFF.

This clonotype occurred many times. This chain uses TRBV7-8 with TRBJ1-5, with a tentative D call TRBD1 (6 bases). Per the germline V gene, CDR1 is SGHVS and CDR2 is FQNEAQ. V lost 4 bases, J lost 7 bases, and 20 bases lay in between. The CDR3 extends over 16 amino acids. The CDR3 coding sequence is TGTGCCAGCAGCTACTGGTCGGGGGGCCGGGACCAGCCCCAGCATTTT. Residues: CASSYWSGGRDQPQHF.

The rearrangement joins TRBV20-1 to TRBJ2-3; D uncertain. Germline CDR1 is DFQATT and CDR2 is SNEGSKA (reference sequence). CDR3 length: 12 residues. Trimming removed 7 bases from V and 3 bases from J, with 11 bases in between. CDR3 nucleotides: TGCAGTGGGGTGCTAGGGACAGATACGCAGTATTTT. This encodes CSGVLGTDTQYF.

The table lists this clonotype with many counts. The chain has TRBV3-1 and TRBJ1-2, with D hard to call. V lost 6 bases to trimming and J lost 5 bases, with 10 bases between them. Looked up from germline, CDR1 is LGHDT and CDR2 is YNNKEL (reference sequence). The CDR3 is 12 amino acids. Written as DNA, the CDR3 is TGTGCCAGCAGACAGTTTGGATATGGCTACACCTTC. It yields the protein CASRQFGYGYTF.

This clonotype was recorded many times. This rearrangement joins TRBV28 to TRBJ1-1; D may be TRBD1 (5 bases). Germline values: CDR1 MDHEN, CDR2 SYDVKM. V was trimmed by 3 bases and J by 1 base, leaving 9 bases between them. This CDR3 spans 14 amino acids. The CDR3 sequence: CASSFRTTNTEAFF. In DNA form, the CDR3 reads TGTGCCAGCAGTTTCAGGACAACGAACACTGAAGCTTTCTTT.

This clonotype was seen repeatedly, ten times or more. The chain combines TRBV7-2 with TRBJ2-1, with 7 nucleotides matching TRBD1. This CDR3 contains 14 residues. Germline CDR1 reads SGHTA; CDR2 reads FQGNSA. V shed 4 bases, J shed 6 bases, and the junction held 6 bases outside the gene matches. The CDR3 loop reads CASSSIDRVNEQFF. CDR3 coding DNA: TGTGCCAGCAGCTCAATCGACAGGGTCAATGAGCAGTTCTTC. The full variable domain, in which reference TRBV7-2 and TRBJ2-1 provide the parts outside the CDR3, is GAGVSQSPSNKVTEKGKDVELRCDPISGHTALYWYRQSLGQGLEFLIYFQGNSAPDKSGLPSDRFSAERTGGSVSTLTIQRTQQEDSAVYLCASSSIDRVNEQFFGPGTRLTVL.

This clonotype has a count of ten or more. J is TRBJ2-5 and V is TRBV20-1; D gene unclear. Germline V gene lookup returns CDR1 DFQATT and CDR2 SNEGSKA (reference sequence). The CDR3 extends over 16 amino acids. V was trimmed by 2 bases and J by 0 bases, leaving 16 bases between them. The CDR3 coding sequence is TGCAGTGCTAGACCCCTTCTGGTGGGGTACCAAGAGACCCAGTACTTC. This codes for CSARPLLVGYQETQYF.

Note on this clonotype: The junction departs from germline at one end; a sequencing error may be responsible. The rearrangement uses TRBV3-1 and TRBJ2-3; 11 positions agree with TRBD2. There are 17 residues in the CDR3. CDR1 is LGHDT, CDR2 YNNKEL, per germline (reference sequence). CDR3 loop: CATSHLAGGKGADTQYF. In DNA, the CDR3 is TGTGCCACCAGCCACCTAGCGGGAGGAAAGGGCGCAGATACGCAGTATTTT.

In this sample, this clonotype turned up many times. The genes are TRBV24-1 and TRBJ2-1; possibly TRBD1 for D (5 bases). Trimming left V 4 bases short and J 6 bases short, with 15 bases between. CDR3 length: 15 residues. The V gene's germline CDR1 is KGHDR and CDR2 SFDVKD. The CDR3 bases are TGTGCCACCAGTGAACGTATGAGACAGCCCAATGAGCAGTTCTTC. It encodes CATSERMRQPNEQFF.

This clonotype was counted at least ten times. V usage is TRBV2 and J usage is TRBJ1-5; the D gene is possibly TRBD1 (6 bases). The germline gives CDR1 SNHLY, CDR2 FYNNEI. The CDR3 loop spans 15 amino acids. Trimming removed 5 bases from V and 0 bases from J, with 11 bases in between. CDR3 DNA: TGTGCCAGCAGTTGGACAGAAAATAGCAATCAGCCCCAGCATTTT. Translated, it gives CASSWTENSNQPQHF.

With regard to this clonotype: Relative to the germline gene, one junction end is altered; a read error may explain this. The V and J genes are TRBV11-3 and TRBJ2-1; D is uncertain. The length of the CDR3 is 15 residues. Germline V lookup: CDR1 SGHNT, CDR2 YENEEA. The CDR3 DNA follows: TGTGCCACCAGCTTAGGGCGCGGCTCCTACAATGAGCAGTTCTTC. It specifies CATSLGRGSYNEQFF.

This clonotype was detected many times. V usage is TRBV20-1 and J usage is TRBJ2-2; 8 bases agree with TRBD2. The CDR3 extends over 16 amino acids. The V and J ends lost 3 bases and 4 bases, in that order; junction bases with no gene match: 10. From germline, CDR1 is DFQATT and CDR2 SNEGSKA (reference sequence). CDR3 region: CSARGPGGPGTGELFF. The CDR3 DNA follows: TGCAGTGCTAGGGGCCCGGGAGGGCCGGGCACCGGGGAGCTGTTTTTT.